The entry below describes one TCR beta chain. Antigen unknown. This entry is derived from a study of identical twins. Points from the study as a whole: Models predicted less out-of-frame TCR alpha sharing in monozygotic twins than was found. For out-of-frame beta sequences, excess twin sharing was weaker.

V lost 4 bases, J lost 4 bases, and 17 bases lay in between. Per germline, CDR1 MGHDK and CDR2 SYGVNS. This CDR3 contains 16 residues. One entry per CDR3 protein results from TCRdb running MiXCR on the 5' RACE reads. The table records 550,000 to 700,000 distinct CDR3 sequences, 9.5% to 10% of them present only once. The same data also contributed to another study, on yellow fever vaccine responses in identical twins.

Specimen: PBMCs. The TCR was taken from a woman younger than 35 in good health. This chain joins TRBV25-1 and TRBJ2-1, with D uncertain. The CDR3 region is CASSGSTGGKYNEQFF. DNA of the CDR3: TGTGCCAGCAGTGGGAGTACCGGCGGAAAGTACAATGAGCAGTTCTTC. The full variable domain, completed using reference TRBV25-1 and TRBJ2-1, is EADIYQTPRYLVIGTGKKITLECSQTMGHDKMYWYQQDPGMELHLIHYSYGVNSTEKGDLSSESTVSRIRTEHFPLTLESARPSHTSQYLCASSGSTGGKYNEQFFGPGTRLTVL.